The rows below give T cell receptor beta chains drawn from one sample of a study of T cell responses to AZD1222 COVID-19 vaccine. Repertoires were generated with immunoSEQ multiplex PCR, while TCRdb's copy carries only in-frame clones and drops some. The table lists 110,000 or so clones, 82% of them singletons. This sample comprised peripheral blood, obtained on day 0 of AZD1222 vaccination. These receptors were collected from an adult in good health. CDR3s include the opening cysteine and the closing phenylalanine or tryptophan. A D gene is named only where the DNA matches it firmly. Size is stated for part of the rows, as once, few or many counts, or as a class when the clone is expanded.

abundance	v_gene	d_gene	j_gene	CDR3aa	CDR3nt
-	TRBV23-1	-	TRBJ2-7	CASQRDTSYEQYF	TGCGCCAGCCAACGGGACACATCCTACGAGCAGTACTTC
-	TRBV21-1	-	TRBJ2-7	CASSKVGGLAGGRTAYEQYF	TGTGCCAGCAGCAAAGTCGGGGGACTAGCTGGGGGGCGAACCGCTTACGAGCAGTACTTC
once	TRBV5-1	-	TRBJ2-1	CASSWGSASRDEQFF	TGCGCCAGCAGCTGGGGTTCGGCCTCCAGGGATGAGCAGTTCTTC
-	TRBV12-3/TRBV12-4	TRBD1	TRBJ1-1	CASTLDRADEAFF	TGTGCCAGCACTTTGGACAGGGCGGATGAAGCTTTCTTT
-	TRBV9	-	TRBJ2-1	CASSVGGVASYNEQFF	TGTGCCAGCAGCGTAGGGGGGGTGGCCTCCTACAATGAGCAGTTCTTC
-	TRBV29-1	TRBD1	TRBJ1-2	CSELQGAQGYTF	TGCAGCGAATTACAGGGGGCGCAGGGCTACACCTTC
-	TRBV4-3	-	TRBJ1-6	CASSQAGQGTLHF	TGCGCCAGCAGCCAAGCTGGCCAAGGGACCCTCCACTTT
-	TRBV18	-	TRBJ1-6	CASSPGGSHNSPLHF	TGTGCCAGCTCACCAGGGGGGTCGCATAATTCACCCCTCCACTTT
-	TRBV11-1	-	TRBJ1-4	CASSLGLNEKLFF	TGTGCCAGCAGTCTTGGCCTTAATGAAAAACTGTTTTTT
-	TRBV6-5	TRBD1	TRBJ1-2	CASSDRVPANYGYTF	TGTGCCAGCAGCGACAGGGTTCCAGCTAACTATGGCTACACCTTC
-	TRBV20-1	TRBD1	TRBJ2-7	CSAWDRYEQYF	TGCAGTGCTTGGGACAGATACGAGCAGTACTTC
-	TRBV18	-	TRBJ1-1	CASSPQGAPRGEAFF	TGTGCCAGCTCACCACAGGGCGCCCCTAGGGGTGAAGCTTTCTTT
-	TRBV6-5	TRBD2	TRBJ2-1	CASSYSYWGGNEQFF	TGTGCCAGCAGTTACTCGTATTGGGGGGGCAATGAGCAGTTCTTC
-	TRBV2	-	TRBJ1-1	CASRAGATTNTEAFF	TGTGCCAGCAGGGCAGGGGCCACCACGAACACTGAAGCTTTCTTT
-	TRBV4-3	-	TRBJ1-2	CASSQAGPADYGYTF	TGCGCCAGCAGCCAGGCGGGGCCAGCGGACTATGGCTACACCTTC
-	TRBV6-5	-	TRBJ1-2	CASRPPGRGYGYTF	TGTGCCAGCAGACCCCCCGGGAGGGGATATGGCTACACCTTC
-	TRBV6-5	-	TRBJ2-1	CASSRREGGHEQFF	TGTGCCAGCAGCCGAAGGGAGGGGGGGCATGAGCAGTTCTTC
-	TRBV6-5	TRBD1	TRBJ1-1	CASSPNAGGWTEAFF	TGTGCCAGCAGCCCCAACGCAGGGGGCTGGACTGAAGCTTTCTTT
few	TRBV4-2	TRBD2	TRBJ2-1	CASSQFLSGGTYNEQFF	TGTGCCAGCAGCCAATTTCTTAGCGGGGGGACCTACAATGAGCAGTTCTTC
few	TRBV27	-	TRBJ2-6	CASSSRVSGANVLTF	TGTGCCAGCAGTTCCAGGGTCTCTGGGGCCAACGTCCTGACTTTC
-	TRBV19	-	TRBJ1-4	CASSTGTLASEKLFF	TGTGCCAGTAGTACGGGGACGTTGGCGAGCGAAAAACTGTTTTTT
-	TRBV9	-	TRBJ2-7	CASSPGLSYEQYF	TGTGCCAGCAGCCCGGGCCTCTCCTACGAGCAGTACTTC
-	TRBV5-1	TRBD2	TRBJ2-3	CASSRTSGGVRDTQYF	TGCGCCAGCAGCCGGACTAGCGGGGGGGTCAGGGATACGCAGTATTTT
-	TRBV6-2/TRBV6-3	-	TRBJ2-3	CASSYGTLALSWGDTQYF	TGTGCCAGCAGTTACGGGACCTTAGCCTTATCTTGGGGAGATACGCAGTATTTT
once	TRBV6-5	-	TRBJ1-2	CASSYSTGVGYTF	TGTGCCAGCAGTTACTCGACTGGGGTGGGCTACACCTTC
-	TRBV30	-	TRBJ1-6	CAWRRWQGGSPLHF	TGTGCCTGGAGAAGGTGGCAGGGAGGTTCACCCCTCCACTTT
-	TRBV2	TRBD1	TRBJ1-5	CASSPGQVPGQPQHF	TGTGCCAGCAGTCCGGGACAGGTGCCAGGGCAGCCCCAGCATTTT
-	TRBV11-2	TRBD2	TRBJ2-3	CASSLGTSGGPTDTQYF	TGTGCCAGCAGCTTAGGTACTAGCGGGGGGCCCACAGATACGCAGTATTTT
-	TRBV30	-	TRBJ1-2	CAWSVGFNYGYTF	TGTGCCTGGAGTGTCGGCTTTAACTATGGCTACACCTTC
-	TRBV2	TRBD1	TRBJ2-7	CASRGQGLHEQYF	TGTGCCAGCCGGGGACAGGGTCTTCACGAGCAGTACTTC
-	TRBV4-1	-	TRBJ1-1	CASSQEDLNTEAFF	TGCGCCAGCAGCCAAGAAGACCTGAACACTGAAGCTTTCTTT
-	TRBV6-2/TRBV6-3	-	TRBJ2-3	CASSQYTGFGDTQYF	TGTGCCAGCAGTCAGTACACAGGGTTCGGGGATACGCAGTATTTT
-	TRBV7-2	TRBD2	TRBJ2-4	CASSSLGGGGENIQYF	TGTGCCAGCAGCTCCCTCGGGGGCGGGGGGGAGAACATTCAGTACTTC
once	TRBV4-3	-	TRBJ1-2	CASSRIGGGYTF	TGCGCCAGCAGCAGAATTGGGGGGGGCTACACCTTC
-	TRBV9	-	TRBJ1-1	CASSASGDNTEAFF	TGTGCCAGCAGCGCCTCAGGGGATAACACTGAAGCTTTCTTT
-	TRBV3-1/TRBV3-2	-	TRBJ2-3	CATRQDTDTQYF	TGTGCCACGCGACAGGACACAGATACGCAGTATTTT
many	TRBV24-1	TRBD1	TRBJ2-1	CATSDGDRSYNEQFF	TGTGCCACCAGTGATGGGGACAGGTCCTACAATGAGCAGTTCTTC
-	TRBV7-2	-	TRBJ2-5	CASSHQETQYF	TGTGCCAGCAGTCACCAAGAGACCCAGTACTTC
-	TRBV19	-	TRBJ2-7	CASSYSLGEQYF	TGTGCCAGTAGCTACTCCTTGGGCGAGCAGTACTTC
-	TRBV9	-	TRBJ2-2	CASSVSTRPSNTGELFF	TGTGCCAGCAGCGTAAGTACCAGGCCGTCGAACACCGGGGAGCTGTTTTTT
-	TRBV5-1	-	TRBJ2-5	CASSLAGEWETQYF	TGCGCCAGCAGCTTGGCGGGGGAGTGGGAGACCCAGTACTTC
few	TRBV9	TRBD1	TRBJ1-2	CASSVAHPSHRGLYGYTF	TGTGCCAGCAGCGTAGCTCACCCGAGTCACAGGGGGCTGTATGGCTACACCTTC
-	TRBV3-1/TRBV3-2	-	TRBJ2-7	CASSPVFGAYEQYF	TGTGCCAGCAGCCCTGTCTTTGGCGCCTACGAGCAGTACTTC
-	TRBV7-6	TRBD1	TRBJ2-1	CASSLLPGQGAYNEQFF	TGTGCCAGCAGCTTACTTCCGGGACAGGGGGCCTACAATGAGCAGTTCTTC
-	TRBV15	-	TRBJ2-2	CATSARAGRELFF	TGTGCCACCAGCGCCAGGGCGGGCCGGGAGCTGTTTTTT